This T cell receptor beta chain is from a study of cytomegalovirus exposure and HLA in healthy donors. Study-wide results and limits: Overall, under 200 TCR beta chains were annotated as cytomegalovirus-associated. Rare TCR sequences predominated, though certain public TCRs were found in many donors.

Worth noting for this clone: Its target is unknown.

With V trimmed by 3 bases and J by 3 bases, 12 bases remained unmatched. Looked up from germline, CDR1 is SGDLS and CDR2 is YYNGEE. The CDR3 consists of 17 residues. This PCR relied on a set of 60 Vbeta primers and 13 Jbeta primers. Assay used: immunoSEQ multiplex PCR; TCRdb lists only in-frame clones, some missing. This table holds 150,000 to 160,000 clones, over 70% found once. The source is a man aged 25-45 years in good health and CMV-seronegative. Sequencing was carried out using PBMCs. V and J are TRBV9 and TRBJ2-7, with 10 bases lining up with TRBD1. The CDR3 here is CASSAAAGTGEGYEQYF. The DNA for the CDR3 is TGTGCCAGCAGCGCTGCTGCCGGGACAGGGGAAGGCTACGAGCAGTACTTC.